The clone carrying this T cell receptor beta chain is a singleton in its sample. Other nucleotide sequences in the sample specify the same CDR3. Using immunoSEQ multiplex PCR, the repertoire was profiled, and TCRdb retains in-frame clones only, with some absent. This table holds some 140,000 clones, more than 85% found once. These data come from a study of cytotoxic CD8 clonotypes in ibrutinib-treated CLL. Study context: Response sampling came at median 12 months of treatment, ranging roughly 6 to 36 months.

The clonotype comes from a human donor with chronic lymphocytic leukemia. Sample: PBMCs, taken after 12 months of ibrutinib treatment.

CDR3 protein: CASSLGDTQYF. In DNA, the CDR3 is TGTGCCAGCAGCCTGGGGGATACGCAGTATTTT. V is TRBV27 and J is TRBJ2-3; D is undetermined. CDR1 is MNHEY and CDR2 is SMNVEV in the germline V gene (reference sequence). CDR3 size: 11 residues. V lost 6 bases to trimming and J lost 6 bases, with 7 bases between them.